The rows below give T cell receptor beta chains drawn from one sample of a study of identical twins. TCRdb itself ran the 5' RACE reads through MiXCR, one entry per CDR3 protein. This sample has a few hundred thousand distinct CDR3 sequences, with approximately 10% found just once. Separately, the same data were catalogued under a study of yellow fever vaccine responses in identical twins.

Sequences were obtained from PBMCs. All receptors come from a woman aged 18-30 years in good health. CDR3s include the opening cysteine and the closing phenylalanine or tryptophan. The D gene is left open where the match is weak. The size of a clone is reported for some rows only, either as once, few or many, or as a class for expanded clones.

CSIQGARTYEQYF TGCAGCATACAGGGGGCGCGGACCTACGAGCAGTACTTC TRBD1 TRBJ2-7 TRBV29-1 many 13
CASSLGRPGELFF TGTGCCAGCAGCTTAGGGAGGCCCGGGGAGCTGTTTTTT - TRBJ2-2 TRBV7-9 many 13
CASSRGAGAVEQFF TGCGCCAGCAGCCGAGGAGCGGGAGCAGTTGAGCAGTTCTTC TRBD2 TRBJ2-1 TRBV4-1 many 14
CASSIERGDTQYF TGTGCCAGCAGTATTGAAAGGGGCGATACGCAGTATTTT - TRBJ2-3 TRBV12-3/TRBV12-4 many 13
CASSQGKQFF TGTGCCAGCAGCCAAGGAAAGCAGTTCTTC - TRBJ2-1 TRBV3-1 - 10
CSVGSGNTEAFF TGCAGCGTTGGATCTGGGAACACTGAAGCTTTCTTT - TRBJ1-1 TRBV29-1 - 12
CASSLTGTHGTYEQYF TGTGCCAGCAGCCTCACCGGGACGCATGGGACCTACGAGCAGTACTTC - TRBJ2-7 TRBV11-1 - 16
CSVDPQTAGNTIYF TGCAGCGTTGATCCTCAGACTGCTGGAAACACCATATATTTT - TRBJ1-3 TRBV29-1 many 14
CASSQDITGVHEQYF TGTGCCAGCAGCCAAGATATAACAGGGGTGCACGAGCAGTACTTC TRBD1 TRBJ2-7 TRBV4-2 few 15
CASSYSKMELQGSNQPQHF TGTGCCAGCAGTTACTCGAAGATGGAATTACAGGGATCCAATCAGCCCCAGCATTTT - TRBJ1-5 TRBV6-2/TRBV6-3 - 19
CASSVLAGASGEQFF TGTGCCAGCAGCGTACTAGCGGGAGCCTCCGGCGAGCAGTTCTTC TRBD2 TRBJ2-1 TRBV9 - 15
CSATAQGRAPYEQYF TGCAGTGCTACGGCCCAGGGCAGGGCGCCCTACGAGCAGTACTTC - TRBJ2-7 TRBV20-1 - 15
CSVQIMSEQFF TGCAGCGTTCAGATAATGAGTGAGCAGTTCTTC - TRBJ2-1 TRBV29-1 - 11
CASSVRRSYNEQFF TGTGCCAGCAGTGTGAGGCGCTCCTACAATGAGCAGTTCTTC - TRBJ2-1 TRBV2 many 14
CSAWASGVETQYF TGCAGTGCTTGGGCTAGCGGGGTTGAGACCCAGTACTTC TRBD2 TRBJ2-5 TRBV20-1 - 13
CASSPSPPTIGTQYF TGTGCCAGCAGCCCATCCCCCCCGACTATAGGGACCCAGTACTTC - TRBJ2-5 TRBV7-8 few 15
CSVGGRGEKLFF TGCAGCGTTGGGGGTCGGGGTGAAAAACTGTTTTTT - TRBJ1-4 TRBV29-1 few 12
CATSRDRSKAYEQYF TGTGCCACCAGCAGAGATCGGTCGAAAGCCTACGAGCAGTACTTC - TRBJ2-7 TRBV15 few 15
CASRSDNYGYTF TGTGCCAGCAGAAGCGACAATTATGGCTACACCTTC - TRBJ1-2 TRBV6-5 many 12
CSVEDLKGGSEAFF TGCAGCGTTGAAGATCTTAAGGGCGGGTCGGAAGCTTTCTTT - TRBJ1-1 TRBV29-1 - 14
CASSLRRPLAGGPGEETQYF TGTGCCAGCAGCTTAAGGCGCCCCCTAGCGGGGGGGCCGGGGGAAGAGACCCAGTACTTC TRBD2 TRBJ2-5 TRBV7-3 - 20
CASSYLFARGNDGFQEYNEQFF TGTGCCAGCAGTTACCTTTTTGCGCGGGGGAACGACGGTTTTCAAGAATACAATGAGCAGTTCTTC TRBD2 TRBJ2-1 TRBV6-2/TRBV6-3 - 22
CASSKLAGGVTDTQYF TGTGCCAGCAGCAAACTAGCGGGGGGAGTCACAGATACGCAGTATTTT TRBD2 TRBJ2-3 TRBV11-2 - 16
CSVRQGESSEQYF TGCAGCGTTAGACAGGGGGAAAGTTCCGAGCAGTACTTC TRBD1 TRBJ2-7 TRBV29-1 many 13
CSVCWSRSSYEQYF TGCAGCGTTTGTTGGAGCCGAAGCTCCTACGAGCAGTACTTC - TRBJ2-7 TRBV29-1 - 14
CASSEWGANQETQYF TGTGCCAGCAGTGAATGGGGAGCGAACCAAGAGACCCAGTACTTC - TRBJ2-5 TRBV25-1 many 15
CASSLEASGSWADTQYF TGCGCCAGCAGCTTGGAGGCTAGCGGGAGTTGGGCAGATACGCAGTATTTT TRBD2 TRBJ2-3 TRBV5-1 many 17
CASSLASSTGELFF TGTGCCAGCAGCTTGGCGAGCAGCACCGGGGAGCTGTTTTTT - TRBJ2-2 TRBV5-6 - 14
CASRGQVIAYEQYF TGCGCCAGCAGGGGACAAGTGATAGCCTACGAGCAGTACTTC - TRBJ2-7 TRBV4-1 few 14
CASSLGHGAYEQYF TGTGCCAGCAGCTTGGGACACGGGGCCTACGAGCAGTACTTC - TRBJ2-7 TRBV7-9 - 14
CSAQIGETQYF TGCAGTGCACAGATCGGGGAGACCCAGTACTTC - TRBJ2-5 TRBV20-1 - 11
CASSPWAAGKTDTQYF TGTGCCAGCAGCCCATGGGCCGCCGGGAAGACAGATACGCAGTATTTT - TRBJ2-3 TRBV7-9 - 16
CASSLEAGQFYEQYF TGCGCCAGCAGCTTGGAGGCGGGACAGTTCTACGAGCAGTACTTC - TRBJ2-7 TRBV5-1 - 15
CASNGELQYF TGTGCCAGCAATGGGGAGCTCCAGTACTTC - TRBJ2-7 TRBV2 many 10
CASSQSGVEQFF TGCGCCAGCAGCCAAAGCGGTGTTGAGCAGTTCTTC - TRBJ2-1 TRBV4-3 - 12
CASREPRGMLYTQYF TGTGCCAGCAGAGAACCTAGGGGGATGTTATATACGCAGTATTTT - TRBJ2-3 TRBV6-2/TRBV6-3 - 15
CASSLSIRGRMNTEAFF TGCGCCAGCAGCTTAAGTATTAGGGGGCGGATGAACACTGAAGCTTTCTTT TRBD1 TRBJ1-1 TRBV5-1 few 17
CASSLQTGSLYEQYF TGCGCCAGCAGCCTGCAGACAGGGTCCCTCTACGAGCAGTACTTC TRBD1 TRBJ2-7 TRBV5-1 - 15
CASSRPGTSKLGELFF TGTGCCAGCAGCAGACCCGGGACTAGCAAGCTCGGGGAGCTGTTTTTT TRBD2 TRBJ2-2 TRBV7-2 - 16
CASSFGTIRYQETQYF TGTGCCAGCAGCTTTGGGACGATAAGGTACCAAGAGACCCAGTACTTC - TRBJ2-5 TRBV5-6 few 16
CATLRAGELFF TGTGCCACCCTTAGGGCCGGGGAGCTGTTTTTT - TRBJ2-2 TRBV10-3 many 11
CASSSLVGGELFF TGTGCCAGCAGCTCACTAGTGGGCGGGGAGCTGTTTTTT - TRBJ2-2 TRBV7-3 - 13
CASSLGVAERFF TGTGCCAGCAGCTTAGGGGTAGCTGAGCGGTTCTTC - TRBJ2-1 TRBV7-8 few 12
CSASSGPYYYEQYF TGCAGTGCTAGTTCGGGCCCCTACTACTACGAGCAGTACTTC - TRBJ2-7 TRBV20-1 many 14
CASTHPGLGYGYTF TGTGCCAGCACTCACCCAGGGTTGGGCTATGGCTACACCTTC - TRBJ1-2 TRBV6-1 many 14